Below are 27 T cell receptor beta chains sequenced from a single sample in a study of T cell responses to AZD1222 COVID-19 vaccine. Profiled with immunoSEQ multiplex PCR; TCRdb holds only in-frame clones, not every one. This table has 150,000 to 160,000 clones, 75% to 95% appearing once. Sequenced here: peripheral blood, sampled on day 0 of AZD1222 vaccination. The receptors here all came from an adult in good health.

The chain is built from TRBV24-1 and TRBJ2-3; the D is unclear. The CDR3 totals 15 residues. V was shortened by 4 bases and J by 0 bases, with 10 bases between the two germline ends. Germline CDR1 KGHDR, CDR2 SFDVKD. The chain's CDR3 is CATSDPQPSTDTQYF. In DNA form, the CDR3 reads TGTGCCACCAGTGACCCCCAACCCAGCACAGATACGCAGTATTTT.

This chain connects TRBV7-2 to TRBJ1-3; no definite D call. The CDR3 is 15 amino acids. CDR1 is SGHTA and CDR2 is FQGNSA in the germline V gene. The V gene lost 4 bases and the J gene lost 0 bases, with 10 bases spanning the gap. The CDR3 spells CASSSTFRSGNTIYF. The CDR3 DNA reads as TGTGCCAGCAGCTCGACCTTTCGCTCTGGAAACACCATATATTTT.

The chain recombines TRBV5-1 with TRBJ1-4, with 8 nucleotides matching TRBD1. Germline trimming cut 4 bases from V and 10 bases from J; bases unmatched to any gene: 12. Germline CDR1 SGHRS, CDR2 YFSETQ. CDR3 length equals 15 residues. This chain's CDR3 is CASSITGGPNTKLFF. The DNA of the CDR3 is TGCGCCAGCAGCATTACAGGGGGACCCAACACAAAACTGTTTTTT.

This chain connects TRBV12-3 or TRBV12-4 to TRBJ1-1; D call uncertain. The germline V and J ends were trimmed by 3 bases and 7 bases, with 12 bases remaining between them. The CDR3 totals 13 residues. The CDR3 loop reads CASSFNPFDEAFF. The CDR3 DNA reads TGTGCCAGCAGTTTTAACCCATTCGATGAAGCTTTCTTT.

The V call is TRBV27, the J call TRBJ2-7, with 10 bases identical to TRBD2. Germline CDR1 MNHEY, CDR2 SMNVEV (reference sequence). The V and J ends lost 9 bases and 7 bases, in that order; junction bases with no gene match: 27. This CDR3 comprises 19 residues. The CDR3 loop is CARRSDPPKPGLAKWEQYF. Written as DNA, the CDR3 is TGTGCCAGACGATCCGACCCACCAAAACCGGGACTAGCGAAATGGGAGCAGTACTTC.

In DNA, the CDR3 is TGTGCCAGCAGTTACGTTGCAGATACGCAGTATTTT. Translation: CASSYVADTQYF. The J gene is TRBJ2-3, the V gene TRBV6-2 or TRBV6-3; no clear D gene. Germline V gene data show CDR1 as MNHEY and CDR2 as SVGEGT. This CDR3 contains 12 residues. The V end was cut by 2 bases, the J end by 4 bases, with 4 bases between.

The chain uses TRBV29-1 and TRBJ1-2; a weak D match, TRBD1 (6 bases). The germline V and J ends were trimmed by 4 bases and 8 bases, with 17 bases remaining between them. The CDR3 is 13 amino acids. The V gene's germline CDR1 is SQVTM and CDR2 ANQGSEA. The CDR3 region has the DNA TGCAGCGTTGCTGCACAGGGTTGGAGCGGCTACACCTTC. Amino acids: CSVAAQGWSGYTF.

The chain is built from TRBV28 and TRBJ1-6; perhaps TRBD1 as D (5 bases). The CDR3 runs 14 residues. The germline V gene encodes CDR1 MDHEN and CDR2 SYDVKM. The V end was cut by 3 bases, the J end by 9 bases, with 12 bases between. CDR3 sequence: CASSLRRETSPLHF. CDR3 sequence (DNA): TGTGCCAGCAGTTTGCGCAGGGAGACTTCACCCCTCCACTTT.

In nucleotides, the CDR3 is TGTGCCAGTAGTCAACGACCACAACCCTATGGCTACACCTTC. Translating it yields CASSQRPQPYGYTF. V gene TRBV19 combines with J gene TRBJ1-2; D gene unclear. Trimming left V 5 bases short and J 4 bases short, with 14 bases between. This CDR3 is 14 amino acids long. The germline V gene encodes CDR1 LNHDA and CDR2 SQIVND (reference sequence).

This chain connects TRBV6-2 or TRBV6-3 to TRBJ2-7, with a possible D match to TRBD1 (5 bases). The CDR3 spans 13 residues. The germline gives CDR1 MNHEY, CDR2 SVGEGT. Trimming shortened V by 5 bases and J by 2 bases, and 10 bases separated the two germline ends. CDR3 amino acids: CASSPDSTYEQYF. The CDR3 nucleotides are TGTGCCAGCAGTCCCGACAGTACCTACGAGCAGTACTTC.

The rearrangement uses TRBV5-8 and TRBJ2-3; D ambiguous. CDR1 is SGHTS and CDR2 is YDEGEE in the germline V gene. V was clipped by 4 bases and J by 7 bases, with 4 bases between them. The CDR3 covers 10 residues. CDR3 coding DNA: TGTGCCAGCAGCAGGAATACGCAGTATTTT. Protein sequence: CASSRNTQYF.

The gene calls are TRBV5-4 and TRBJ1-2; a possible D gene is TRBD1 (5 bases). The germline CDR1 and CDR2 sequences are SGHNT and YYREEE (reference sequence). Deletions cut 0 bases from V and 2 bases from J, with 14 bases between. The CDR3 consists of 16 residues. The chain's CDR3 is CASSLGWSGANYGYTF. The CDR3 nucleotides are TGTGCCAGCAGCTTGGGGTGGTCCGGGGCAAACTATGGCTACACCTTC.

The chain employs TRBV7-8 and TRBJ1-5; D is possibly TRBD1 (5 bases). Germline V gene lookup returns CDR1 SGHVS and CDR2 FQNEAQ. V lost 0 bases and J 5 bases, leaving 17 bases between the germline ends. The CDR3 covers 17 residues. The CDR3 DNA reads TGTGCCAGCAGCTTAGCTCAGGGAGTAGGGTGGGATCAGCCCCAGCATTTT. It translates to CASSLAQGVGWDQPQHF.

CDR3 in amino acids: CASSPGQIEAFF. The CDR3 DNA reads as TGTGCCAGCAGCCCCGGACAGATTGAAGCTTTCTTT. V usage is TRBV12-3 or TRBV12-4 and J usage is TRBJ1-1, with D tentatively TRBD1 (6 bases). The CDR3 sequence is 12 residues long. V was shortened by 6 bases and J by 7 bases, with 12 bases between the two germline ends.

The rearrangement joins TRBV6-5 to TRBJ2-1, with D maybe TRBD2 (5 bases). Trimming took off 0 bases at V and 4 bases at J, with 13 bases between the two ends. Looked up from germline, CDR1 is MNHEY and CDR2 is SVGAGI. This CDR3 contains 16 residues. CDR3 coding DNA: TGTGCCAGCAGTTACTCATCGCGGCCGGGATACAATGAGCAGTTCTTC. It is translated as CASSYSSRPGYNEQFF.

V and J are TRBV20-1 and TRBJ1-1; D possibly corresponds to TRBD1 (5 bases). Germline V gives CDR1 DFQATT, CDR2 SNEGSKA (reference sequence). The CDR3 spans 15 residues. V lost 3 bases and J 5 bases, leaving 19 bases between the germline ends. Written as DNA, the CDR3 is TGCAGTGCTAGTTTCGGGGGATTGGGAACAACTGAAGCTTTCTTT. Protein sequence: CSASFGGLGTTEAFF.

The chain has TRBV27 and TRBJ2-7; TRBD2 might be the D (5 bases). CDR3 length equals 14 residues. Per germline, CDR1 MNHEY and CDR2 SMNVEV (reference sequence). Trimming pared 5 bases from V and 3 bases from J, leaving 14 bases between. Here the CDR3 reads CASSPLSSGYEQYF. For the CDR3, the DNA is TGTGCCAGCAGTCCCTTGTCCAGCGGCTACGAGCAGTACTTC.

The rearrangement joins TRBV24-1 to TRBJ2-1; a possible D gene is TRBD2 (5 bases). The V end was cut by 4 bases, the J end by 9 bases, with 15 bases between. Germline loops: CDR1 KGHDR, CDR2 SFDVKD. The CDR3 is 14 residues long. Here the CDR3 reads CATSDRLNTGEQFF. For the CDR3, the DNA is TGTGCCACCAGTGACCGACTAAATACTGGTGAGCAGTTCTTC.

The rearrangement uses TRBV13 and TRBJ2-3, with 10 bases aligning to TRBD2. Germline trimming cut 3 bases from V and 0 bases from J; bases unmatched to any gene: 6. This CDR3 has 17 residues. Germline V gene sequence: CDR1 PRHDT, CDR2 FYEKMQ (reference sequence). The CDR3, as DNA: TGTGCCAGCAGCTTTATAGCGGGGGGTACCAGCACAGATACGCAGTATTTT. Protein: CASSFIAGGTSTDTQYF.

V and J are TRBV7-2 and TRBJ2-2; the match to TRBD1 covers 8 bases. The CDR3 totals 14 residues. With V trimmed by 5 bases and J by 6 bases, 5 bases remained unmatched. Germline assignment: CDR1 SGHTA and CDR2 FQGNSA. For the CDR3, the DNA is TGTGCCAGCAGCGCAATACAGGGGGCCGGGGAGCTGTTTTTT. Amino acid sequence: CASSAIQGAGELFF.

The rearrangement uses TRBV7-8 and TRBJ2-7; tentative D call: TRBD2 (6 bases). This CDR3 is built from 15 residues. The V and J ends lost 4 bases and 3 bases respectively, with 16 bases between them. Germline V gene sequence: CDR1 SGHVS, CDR2 FQNEAQ. CDR3 residues: CASSYQGRGIYEQYF. The CDR3 DNA reads TGTGCCAGCAGCTACCAGGGACGGGGGATCTACGAGCAGTACTTC.

The CDR3 sequence is CASSPSSGLGNEQFF. In DNA, the CDR3 is TGCGCCAGCAGCCCTTCGTCCGGACTCGGTAATGAGCAGTTCTTC. The rearrangement joins TRBV5-1 to TRBJ2-1; D is perhaps TRBD2 (5 bases). With 4 bases removed from V and 7 bases from J, the gap between germline ends came to 18 bases. Germline V lookup: CDR1 SGHRS, CDR2 YFSETQ. This CDR3 contains 15 residues.

V usage is TRBV14 and J usage is TRBJ2-3; the match to TRBD1 covers 9 bases. Germline V gene data show CDR1 as SGHDN and CDR2 as FVKESK. The CDR3 is 17 residues long. Losses at the gene ends were 3 bases for V and 7 bases for J; bases not matched to a gene: 14. CDR3 coding DNA: TGTGCCAGCAGCCACCGGTGGGGTGGACAGGGGACGAATACGCAGTATTTT. Its translation: CASSHRWGGQGTNTQYF.

The CDR3 region is CASSLMSGNTIYF. The CDR3 DNA follows: TGTGCCAGCAGCTTAATGTCTGGAAACACCATATATTTT. The chain joins TRBV7-8 to TRBJ1-3; D is unresolved. Looked up from germline, CDR1 is SGHVS and CDR2 is FQNEAQ. This CDR3 spans 13 amino acids. Trimming cost V 2 bases and J 1 base, with 3 bases left between them.

The CDR3 DNA follows: TGTGCCAGCAGCCCGACGGGGAATGTGAACACTGAAGCTTTCTTT. As protein: CASSPTGNVNTEAFF. The chain is built from TRBV7-9 and TRBJ1-1; no reliable D call. CDR1 is SEHNR, CDR2 FQNEAQ, per germline (reference sequence). V was pared by 5 bases and J by 0 bases, with 13 bases between. CDR3 length equals 15 residues.

The chain recombines TRBV28 with TRBJ2-1, with D perhaps given as TRBD1 or TRBD2 (5 bases each). In germline, CDR1 is MDHEN, CDR2 SYDVKM. Trimming removed 10 bases from V and 8 bases from J, with 15 bases in between. The CDR3 has 12 residues. CDR3 bases: TGTGCCACGAGGGGCAGCAGGGATGAGCAGTTCTTC. Translation: CATRGSRDEQFF. The whole variable domain, remainder taken from reference TRBV28 and TRBJ2-1, is DVKVTQSSRYLVKRTGEKVFLECVQDMDHENMFWYRQDPGLGLRLIYFSYDVKMKEKGDIPEGYSVSREKKERFSLILESASTNQTSMYLCATRGSRDEQFFGPGTRLTVL.

The V and J genes are TRBV6-5 and TRBJ2-3; the D gene could be TRBD1 or TRBD2 (5 bases each). The germline V gene encodes CDR1 MNHEY and CDR2 SVGAGI. The CDR3 is 15 residues long. V dropped 0 bases and J dropped 3 bases, with 10 bases sitting between them. CDR3 sequence reads: CASSYSGERTDTQYF. The CDR3 nucleotides are TGTGCCAGCAGTTACTCGGGGGAGCGGACAGATACGCAGTATTTT.